This section outlines one T cell receptor beta chain sequence together with its context. Antigen: not known. Repertoires were generated with immunoSEQ multiplex PCR, while TCRdb's copy carries only in-frame clones and drops some. The sample contains some 2,500,000 clones, around 90% of which appear only once. Only Caucasian adults living in Nashville, Tennessee served as donors. The sample comes from a study of shared clonotypes between healthy human individuals. Study information: Three plates were used per donor for CD4 naive, three for CD4 memory, two for CD8 naive and one for CD8 memory. Study-wide points: Represented genetic and exposure-history diversity was restricted by having few donors. Researchers sampled blood only, noting tissue repertoires likely differ.

Germline V lookup: CDR1 KGHSH, CDR2 LQKENI. V lost 3 bases, J lost 3 bases, and 12 bases lay in between. The CDR3 consists of 14 residues. This chain connects TRBV18 to TRBJ2-7; D gene uncertain. Sequenced sample: naive CD4+ T cells from PBMCs. As for subset: CD45RA+ positively selected. This clonotype was obtained from a man between 18 and 35 years old in good health. Some clones in this sample may be carry-over from other donors' samples. The chain's CDR3 is CASSPLPGGYEQYF. The CDR3 nucleotides read TGTGCCAGCTCACCCCTCCCCGGCGGCTACGAGCAGTACTTC. Combining the CDR3 with reference TRBV18 and TRBJ2-7 gives the whole variable domain NAGVMQNPRHLVRRRGQEARLRCSPMKGHSHVYWYRQLPEEGLKFMVYLQKENIIDESGMPKERFSAEFPKEGPSILRIQQVVRGDSAAYFCASSPLPGGYEQYFGPGTRLTVT.